These 2 T cell receptor beta chains were sequenced from one sample in a study of blood T cell repertoires in COVID-19. The protocol was immunoSEQ multiplex PCR, while the TCRdb copy is restricted to in-frame clones and leaves out a portion. There are approximately 200,000 clones in the sample; 65% to 90% occur only once, and less than 8% lies in the top ten. The sequenced sample consisted of peripheral blood. These receptors were taken from a woman between 50 and 59 years old with acute or convalescent COVID-19.

The chain employs TRBV5-5 and TRBJ1-1; D perhaps matches TRBD1 (5 bases). This CDR3 spans 15 amino acids. Germline values: CDR1 SGHKS, CDR2 YYEKEE (reference sequence). The V and J ends lost 0 bases and 3 bases respectively, with 12 bases between them. The DNA for the CDR3 is TGTGCCAGCAGCTTGGAAGGGGAAGGTCACACTGAAGCTTTCTTT. It codes for CASSLEGEGHTEAFF.

This chain connects TRBV9 to TRBJ1-1, with TRBD1 as a possible D gene (5 bases). Trimming cost V 3 bases and J 1 base, with 10 bases left between them. The CDR3 is 14 amino acids. Germline CDR1 and CDR2: SGDLS and YYNGEE. Here the CDR3 DNA reads TGTGCCAGCAGCGGCAGGGCTGGGAACACTGAAGCTTTCTTT. Translated, it gives CASSGRAGNTEAFF.